The 5 T cell receptor beta chains reported below all come from one sample, sequenced in a study of human T cells and chemical hapten exposure. TCRdb analysed the RACE reads with MiXCR anew, one entry per CDR3 protein. The data show 340,000 or so distinct CDR3 sequences, approximately 6.9% seen once. Time point defined: patch test 1, 2 weeks after DPC sensitization. Treatment in this sample: therapeutic diphenylcyclopropenone sensitization with weekly scalp DPC. The material sequenced was whole blood, taken in connection with sensitization to the hapten diphenylcyclopropenone (DPC). Receptor source: a woman in her late teens or twenties with alopecia areata. Some clones in this sample may be carry-over from other donors' samples.

This clonotype was counted a few times. The chain links TRBV7-2 to TRBJ1-1; the D gene is possibly TRBD1 (5 bases). V was cut by 5 bases and J by 6 bases, with 16 bases left in between. CDR1 SGHTA and CDR2 FQGNSA come from the germline V gene. This CDR3 spans 14 amino acids. CDR3 loop: CASSPRASQAEAFF. DNA for the CDR3: TGTGCCAGCAGCCCTCGAGCCTCACAGGCTGAAGCTTTCTTT.

The J gene is TRBJ1-2, the V gene TRBV10-3; the D is unclear. Trimming removed 4 bases at V and 5 bases at J, with 11 bases between. Germline V CDR1 and CDR2: ENHRY, SYGVKD. This CDR3 comprises 13 residues. The DNA of the CDR3 is TGTGCCATCAGTGGGCCGGAGGATTATGGCTACACCTTC. Translation gives CAISGPEDYGYTF.

This clonotype has a handful of counts. The chain is built from TRBV11-2 and TRBJ1-6, with D possibly matching TRBD1 (5 bases). The germline CDR1 and CDR2 sequences are SGHAT and FQNNGV. Between the trimmed V and J ends, which lost 1 base and 14 bases, there was a span of 18 bases. The CDR3 is made up of 15 amino acids. CDR3 in amino acids: CASSLVKGTFRALHF. In DNA form, the CDR3 reads TGTGCCAGCAGCTTAGTAAAGGGGACCTTTCGCGCCCTCCACTTT.

The sample holds many counts of this clonotype. The V and J genes are TRBV7-2 and TRBJ2-5, with D perhaps being TRBD1 or TRBD2 (5 bases each). The CDR3 length is 14 residues. Trimming left V 0 bases short and J 5 bases short, with 10 bases between. Looked up from germline, CDR1 is SGHTA and CDR2 is FQGNSA. Here the CDR3 DNA reads TGTGCCAGCAGCTTAGCTCAGTGGGGGGAGACCCAGTACTTC. Encoded protein: CASSLAQWGETQYF. Full variable domain (outside the CDR3, taken from reference TRBV7-2 and TRBJ2-5): GAGVSQSPSNKVTEKGKDVELRCDPISGHTALYWYRQSLGQGLEFLIYFQGNSAPDKSGLPSDRFSAERTGGSVSTLTIQRTQQEDSAVYLCASSLAQWGETQYFGPGTRLLVL.

This clonotype was counted at least ten times. The chain employs TRBV5-1 and TRBJ1-1; D perhaps matches TRBD1 (5 bases). This CDR3 is built from 14 residues. The V end was cut by 2 bases, the J end by 1 base, with 9 bases between. The germline V gene has CDR1 SGHRS and CDR2 YFSETQ. In nucleotides, the CDR3 is TGCGCCAGCAGCTTTGACGGGGGGAACACTGAAGCTTTCTTT. Translation: CASSFDGGNTEAFF.